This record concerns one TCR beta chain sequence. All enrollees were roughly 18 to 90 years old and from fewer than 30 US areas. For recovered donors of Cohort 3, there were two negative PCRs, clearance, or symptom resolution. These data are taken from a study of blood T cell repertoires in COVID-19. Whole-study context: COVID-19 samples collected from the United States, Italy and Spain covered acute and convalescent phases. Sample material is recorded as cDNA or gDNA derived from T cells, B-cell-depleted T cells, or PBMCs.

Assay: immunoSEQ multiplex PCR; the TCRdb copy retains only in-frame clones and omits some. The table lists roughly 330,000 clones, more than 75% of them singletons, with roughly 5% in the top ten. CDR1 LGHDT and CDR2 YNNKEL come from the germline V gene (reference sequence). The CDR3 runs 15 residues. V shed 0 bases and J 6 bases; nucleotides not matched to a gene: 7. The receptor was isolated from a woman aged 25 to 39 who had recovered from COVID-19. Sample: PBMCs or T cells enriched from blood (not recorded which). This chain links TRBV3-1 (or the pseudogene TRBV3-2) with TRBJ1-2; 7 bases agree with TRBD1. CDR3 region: CASSQDIGGINGYTF. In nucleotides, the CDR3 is TGTGCCAGCAGCCAAGATATAGGGGGCATTAATGGCTACACCTTC.